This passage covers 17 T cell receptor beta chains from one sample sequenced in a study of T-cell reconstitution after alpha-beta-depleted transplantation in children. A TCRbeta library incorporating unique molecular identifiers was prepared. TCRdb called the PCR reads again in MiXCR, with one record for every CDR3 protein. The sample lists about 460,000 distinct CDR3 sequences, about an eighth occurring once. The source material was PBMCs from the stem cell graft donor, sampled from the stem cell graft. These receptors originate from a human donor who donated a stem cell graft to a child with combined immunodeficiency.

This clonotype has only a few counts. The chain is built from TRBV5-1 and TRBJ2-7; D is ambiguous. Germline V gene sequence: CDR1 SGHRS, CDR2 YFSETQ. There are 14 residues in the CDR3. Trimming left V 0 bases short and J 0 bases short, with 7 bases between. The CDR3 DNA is TGCGCCAGCAGCTTGGATCGGTTCTCCTACGAGCAGTACTTC. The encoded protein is CASSLDRFSYEQYF.

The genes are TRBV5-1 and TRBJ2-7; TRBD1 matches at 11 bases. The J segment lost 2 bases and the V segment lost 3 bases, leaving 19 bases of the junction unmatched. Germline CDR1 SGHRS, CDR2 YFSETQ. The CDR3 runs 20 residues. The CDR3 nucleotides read TGCGCCAGCAGCTCTGCACCCGGACAGGGGGCGAAGGTTGTTCCCTACGAGCAGTACTTC. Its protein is CASSSAPGQGAKVVPYEQYF.

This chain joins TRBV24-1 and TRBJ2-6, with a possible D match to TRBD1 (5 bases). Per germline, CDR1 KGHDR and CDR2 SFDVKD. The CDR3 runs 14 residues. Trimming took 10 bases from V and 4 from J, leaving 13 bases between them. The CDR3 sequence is CATSMGRGANVLTF. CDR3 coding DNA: TGTGCCACGAGTATGGGGCGAGGGGCCAACGTCCTGACTTTC.

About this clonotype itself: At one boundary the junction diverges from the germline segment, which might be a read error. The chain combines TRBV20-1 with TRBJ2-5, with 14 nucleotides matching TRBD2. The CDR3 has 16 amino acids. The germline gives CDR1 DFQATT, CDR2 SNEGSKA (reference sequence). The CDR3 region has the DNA TGCTGTGCTACACCGGGACTAGCGGGAGAGGCAGAGACCCAGTACTTC. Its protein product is CCATPGLAGEAETQYF.

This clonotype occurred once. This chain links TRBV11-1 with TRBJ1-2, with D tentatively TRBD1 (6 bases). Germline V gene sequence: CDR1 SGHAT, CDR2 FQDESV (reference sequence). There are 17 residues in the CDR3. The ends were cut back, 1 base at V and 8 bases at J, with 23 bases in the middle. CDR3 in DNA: TGTGCCAGCAGCTTAGATTTCCGAACAGGGTTATTTGGCGGCTACACCTTC. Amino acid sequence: CASSLDFRTGLFGGYTF.

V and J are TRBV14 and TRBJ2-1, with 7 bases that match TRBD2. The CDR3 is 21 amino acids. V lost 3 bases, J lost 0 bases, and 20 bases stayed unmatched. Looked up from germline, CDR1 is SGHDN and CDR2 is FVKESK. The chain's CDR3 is CASSHGGVRNSPFSSYNEQFF. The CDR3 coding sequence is TGTGCCAGCAGCCATGGGGGGGTCCGTAATTCCCCCTTTAGCTCCTACAATGAGCAGTTCTTC.

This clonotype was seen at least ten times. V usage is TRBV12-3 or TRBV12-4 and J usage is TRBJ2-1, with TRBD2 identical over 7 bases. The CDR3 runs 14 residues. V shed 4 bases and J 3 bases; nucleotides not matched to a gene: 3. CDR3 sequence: CASSSGTNYNEQFF. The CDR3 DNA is TGTGCCAGCAGTTCCGGGACTAACTACAATGAGCAGTTCTTC.

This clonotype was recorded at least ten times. In DNA, the CDR3 is TGTGCCAGCAGCTTAGACGGACGGAACAATGAGCAGTTCTTC. Its translation is CASSLDGRNNEQFF. The chain joins TRBV7-9 to TRBJ2-1; no reliable D call. CDR1 SEHNR and CDR2 FQNEAQ come from the germline V gene (reference sequence). Trimming stripped 1 base from V and 5 bases from J, with 9 bases between. CDR3 length equals 14 residues.

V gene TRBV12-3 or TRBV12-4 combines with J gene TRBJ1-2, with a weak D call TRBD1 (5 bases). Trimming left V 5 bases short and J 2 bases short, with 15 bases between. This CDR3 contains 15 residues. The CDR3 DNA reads TGTGCCAGCAGTCGCTCAGGAGGGGCCAACTATGGCTACACCTTC. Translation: CASSRSGGANYGYTF.

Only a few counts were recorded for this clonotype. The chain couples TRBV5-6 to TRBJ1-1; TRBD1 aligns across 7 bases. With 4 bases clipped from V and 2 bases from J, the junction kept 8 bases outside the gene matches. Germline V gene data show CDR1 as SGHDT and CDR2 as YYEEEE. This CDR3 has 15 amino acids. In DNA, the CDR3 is TGTGCCAGCAGCCCAGCCACAGGGGACAACACTGAAGCTTTCTTT. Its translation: CASSPATGDNTEAFF.

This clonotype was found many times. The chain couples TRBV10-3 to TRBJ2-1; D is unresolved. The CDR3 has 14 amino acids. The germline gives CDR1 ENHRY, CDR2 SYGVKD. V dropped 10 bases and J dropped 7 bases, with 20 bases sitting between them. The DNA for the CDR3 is TGTGCCACCTTGGCCGGTGGAGTGGGGAATGAGCAGTTCTTC. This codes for CATLAGGVGNEQFF.

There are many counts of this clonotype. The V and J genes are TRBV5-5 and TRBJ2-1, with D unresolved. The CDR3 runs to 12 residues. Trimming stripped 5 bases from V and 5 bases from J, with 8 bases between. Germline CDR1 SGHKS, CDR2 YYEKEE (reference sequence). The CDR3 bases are TGTGCCAGCAGACACATAAACAATGAGCAGTTCTTC. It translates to CASRHINNEQFF.

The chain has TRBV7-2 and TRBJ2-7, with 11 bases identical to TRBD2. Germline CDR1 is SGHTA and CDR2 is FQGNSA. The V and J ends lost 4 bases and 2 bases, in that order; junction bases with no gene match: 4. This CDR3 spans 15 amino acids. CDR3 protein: CASSYLSGRAYEQYF. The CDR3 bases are TGTGCCAGCAGCTACCTTAGCGGGAGGGCCTACGAGCAGTACTTC.

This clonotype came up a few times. The CDR3: CSVVGQAITSEQYF. CDR3 bases: TGCAGCGTTGTCGGACAGGCTATAACCTCCGAGCAGTACTTC. This chain joins TRBV29-1 and TRBJ2-7; 7 nucleotides line up with TRBD1. V trimming: 4 bases; J trimming: 6 bases; junction bases outside the gene matches: 12. Germline-derived CDR1 and CDR2 are SQVTM and ANQGSEA. The CDR3 runs 14 residues.

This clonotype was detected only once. The CDR3 region is CASSPGPWYEQYF. The CDR3 region has the DNA TGTGCCAGCAGCCCGGGGCCCTGGTACGAGCAGTACTTC. The rearrangement uses TRBV7-2 and TRBJ2-7; possibly TRBD1 or TRBD2 for D (5 bases each). This CDR3 region has 13 residues. The ends were cut back, 5 bases at V and 4 bases at J, with 12 bases in the middle. The germline V gene encodes CDR1 SGHTA and CDR2 FQGNSA.

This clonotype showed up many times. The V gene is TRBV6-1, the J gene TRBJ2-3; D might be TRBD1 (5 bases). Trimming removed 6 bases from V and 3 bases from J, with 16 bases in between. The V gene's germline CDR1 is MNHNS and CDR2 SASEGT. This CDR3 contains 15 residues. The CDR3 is CASRRQSLGTDTQYF. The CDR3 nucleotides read TGTGCCAGCAGGCGACAGTCTTTGGGGACAGATACGCAGTATTTT.

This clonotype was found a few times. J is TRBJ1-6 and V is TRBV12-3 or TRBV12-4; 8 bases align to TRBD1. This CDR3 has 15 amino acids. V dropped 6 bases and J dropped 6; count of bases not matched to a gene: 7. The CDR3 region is CASSDTTGVNSPLHF. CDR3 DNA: TGTGCCAGCAGCGATACGACAGGGGTTAATTCACCCCTCCACTTT.